This T cell receptor beta chain originates from a study of vaccination and CD4 T cells after COVID-19. This clonotype was picked up a small number of times. Antigen specificity is unknown. With the Oncomine TCR Beta short-read assay, DNA from cultured CD4+ T cells was sequenced. Investigators obtained genomic DNA by extraction from cultured CD4+ T cells. TCRdb passed the PCR reads through MiXCR, listing each CDR3 protein once. Here the sample spans roughly 5,200 distinct CDR3 sequences, 21% being singletons. Germline-derived CDR1 and CDR2 are DFQATT and SNEGSKA (reference sequence). This CDR3 spans 15 amino acids. The treatment: roughly 11-day PBMC culture with coronavirus spike peptide pools or control peptides (ViraFEST assay).

The chain recombines TRBV20-1 with TRBJ2-1, with 7 bases fitting TRBD2. The receptor comes from a human donor who had recovered from COVID-19. Sequencing used CD4+ T cells from blood, cultured in vitro. The CDR3 region has the DNA TGCAGCGGAGGGGAGGGCGGTAGCTCCTACAATGAGCAGTTCTTC. Translation gives CSGGEGGSSYNEQFF.